This T cell receptor (beta chain) came from a study of regulatory T cells in long-lasting Graves disease. Germline CDR1 SQVTM, CDR2 ANQGSEA. This CDR3 has 15 amino acids. Findings of the study overall: Persistent Graves' disease cases displayed lower TCR diversity than newly diagnosed ones.

In the case of this clonotype: Its antigen is currently unknown. Its ends do not fully match the called genes, so a read error is possible.

In building TCR beta libraries, iRepertoire HTBI primers were used together with Arm-PCR of CDR3 regions. Via MiXCR, TCRdb re-called the multiplex PCR reads, giving one row per CDR3 protein. The sample yields about 540,000 distinct CDR3 sequences, less than 15% seen once. Indicated time point: newly diagnosed GD, antithyroid drugs for less than 3 months. Extracted PBMC RNA gave rise to the TCR library. This same sample was also taken into another study, of T cells in Graves' hyperthyroidism and ophthalmopathy. That work adds: Clinical symptoms, serum thyroxine and TRAb, thyroid ultrasound and orbital computed tomography together formed the diagnostic basis. Carried out on the TCR CDR3, a first-round RT-PCR used the HTBI primer set. A median about 6.2 months before onset, the model predicted ophthalmopathy.

The clonotype comes from a man younger than 40 with Graves disease. The J gene is TRBJ1-1, the V gene TRBV29-1; TRBD1 is a possible D gene (6 bases). Sequencing used peripheral blood mononuclear cells (PBMCs), obtained at new diagnosis, from a patient treated with antithyroid drugs. The CDR3 region is CNVASPGHSNTEAFF. The CDR3, as DNA: TGCAACGTTGCTTCGCCGGGACACTCTAACACTGAAGCTTTCTTT.